Reported below is one T cell receptor (beta chain). Antigen unknown. This specimen belongs to a study of cytomegalovirus exposure and HLA in healthy donors. Study-level background: The 100 to 150 validation repertoires matched the roughly 700 first-cohort repertoires in platform, a later analysis reported.

The table came from immunoSEQ multiplex PCR; TCRdb's copy has only in-frame clones and leaves some out. The sample consists of about 98,000 clones, around 90% of them appearing once. Study conclusions and caveats: While the bulk of TCR sequences proved rare, some public TCRs turned up in many donors.

Sequenced sample: PBMCs. This sequence was found in a woman aged 30 to 39 in good health and CMV-seronegative.

The DNA of the CDR3 is TGCGCCAGCAGCCAAGTGGGGACTCGGACTGAAGCTTTCTTT. Translation: CASSQVGTRTEAFF. The J gene is TRBJ1-1, the V gene TRBV4-3, with a possible D match to TRBD1 (5 bases). The CDR3 sequence is 14 residues long. Germline-derived CDR1 and CDR2 are LGHNA and YSLEER. Trimming cost V 1 base and J 5 bases, with 11 bases left between them.